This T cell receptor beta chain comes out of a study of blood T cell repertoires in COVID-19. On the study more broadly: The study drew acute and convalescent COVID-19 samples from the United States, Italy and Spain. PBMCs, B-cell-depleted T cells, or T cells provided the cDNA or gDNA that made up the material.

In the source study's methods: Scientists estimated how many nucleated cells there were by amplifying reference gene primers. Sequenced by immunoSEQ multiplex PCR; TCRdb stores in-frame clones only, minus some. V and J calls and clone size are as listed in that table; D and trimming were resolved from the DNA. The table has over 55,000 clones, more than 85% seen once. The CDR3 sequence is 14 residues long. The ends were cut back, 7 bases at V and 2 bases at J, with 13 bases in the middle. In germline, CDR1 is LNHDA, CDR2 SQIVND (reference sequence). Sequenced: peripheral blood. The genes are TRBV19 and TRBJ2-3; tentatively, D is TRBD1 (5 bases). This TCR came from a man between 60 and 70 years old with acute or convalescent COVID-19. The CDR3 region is CASNQGVTTDTQYF. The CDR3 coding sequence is TGTGCCAGTAATCAGGGTGTCACCACAGATACGCAGTATTTT.